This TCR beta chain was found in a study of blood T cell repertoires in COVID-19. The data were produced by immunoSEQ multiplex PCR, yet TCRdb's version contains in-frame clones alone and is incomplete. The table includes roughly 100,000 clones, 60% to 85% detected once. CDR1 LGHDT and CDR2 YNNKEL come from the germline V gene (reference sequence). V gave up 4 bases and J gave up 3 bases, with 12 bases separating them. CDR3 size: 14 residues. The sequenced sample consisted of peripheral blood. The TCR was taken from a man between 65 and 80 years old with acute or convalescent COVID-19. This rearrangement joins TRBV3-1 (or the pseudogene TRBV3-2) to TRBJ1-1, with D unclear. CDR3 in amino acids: CASSLQGSDTEAFF. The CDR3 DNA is TGTGCCAGCAGCCTGCAAGGGAGTGACACTGAAGCTTTCTTT.